This T cell receptor (beta chain) was captured in a study of shared clonotypes between healthy human individuals. The study's findings and limits: Of the naive CD4 clonotypes, roughly 5% were shared across several donors. Clonotypes shared by all four donors outscored non-shared clonotypes in generation probability.

Of note for this clone: The antigen remains undetermined.

The assay used deep level. The method was immunoSEQ multiplex PCR; TCRdb's version includes in-frame clones alone and lacks a portion of them. The sample consists of 2 million to 2.5 million clones, almost 96% of them appearing once. Memory CD4+ cells were the fraction left after CD45RA+ naive selection. The sample consisted of naive CD4+ T cells sorted from blood. Stated subset: CD45RA+ positively selected. The receptor's source is a young man in good health.

The CDR3 region has the DNA TGTGCCAGCAGTGAAGGGTGGACCCAGTACTTC. Translation: CASSEGWTQYF. V gene TRBV2 combines with J gene TRBJ2-5, with no clear D. This CDR3 comprises 11 residues. Trimming removed 1 base from V and 7 bases from J, with 4 bases in between. Germline V gives CDR1 SNHLY, CDR2 FYNNEI.